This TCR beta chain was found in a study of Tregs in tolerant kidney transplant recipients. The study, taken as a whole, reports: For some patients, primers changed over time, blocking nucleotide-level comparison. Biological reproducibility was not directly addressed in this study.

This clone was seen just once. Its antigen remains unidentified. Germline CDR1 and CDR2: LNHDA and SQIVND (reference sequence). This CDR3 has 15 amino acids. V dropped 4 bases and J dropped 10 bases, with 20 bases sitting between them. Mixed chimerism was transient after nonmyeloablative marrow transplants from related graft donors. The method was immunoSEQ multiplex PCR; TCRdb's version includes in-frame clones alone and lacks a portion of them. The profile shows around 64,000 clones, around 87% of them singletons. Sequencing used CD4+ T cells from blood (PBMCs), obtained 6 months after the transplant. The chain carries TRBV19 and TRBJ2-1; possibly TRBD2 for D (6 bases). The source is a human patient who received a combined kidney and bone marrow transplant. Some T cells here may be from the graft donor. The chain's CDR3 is CASSSGVVEKGEQFF. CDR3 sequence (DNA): TGTGCCAGTAGTAGCGGGGTAGTGGAAAAGGGGGAGCAGTTCTTC.